The rows below give T cell receptor beta chains drawn from one sample of a study of shared clonotypes between healthy human individuals. TCRdb's copy holds only in-frame clones and misses some; the assay was immunoSEQ multiplex PCR. The table has 2 million to 2.5 million clones, around 93% seen once. Sequencing was done on a sample of naive CD4+ T cells from PBMCs. These receptors were obtained from a young man in good health. Some clones in this sample may be carry-over from other donors' samples. The CDR3 runs from the conserved cysteine through the conserved F or W. A D gene is named only where the DNA matches it firmly. Where a row states a size, it is once, few, many or the class of an expanded clone; other rows omit it.

TRBV10-3	-	-	TRBJ2-2	CAIRTGNTGELFF	TGTGCCATCAGGACGGGGAACACCGGGGAGCTGTTTTTT
TRBV25-1	-	-	TRBJ2-1	CASSGLVSSYNEQFF	TGTGCCAGCAGTGGTTTGGTGTCATCTTACAATGAGCAGTTCTTC
TRBV7-9	-	-	TRBJ1-1	CASSFPGIAEAFF	TGTGCCAGCAGTTTCCCAGGGATAGCTGAAGCTTTCTTT
TRBV20-1	-	TRBD1	TRBJ1-2	CRTGKGGYTF	TGCAGGACAGGGAAAGGCGGCTACACCTTC
TRBV11-1	-	TRBD2	TRBJ2-5	CASSSDRDYKSQYF	TGTGCCAGCAGCTCAGACCGGGACTACAAAAGTCAGTACTTC
TRBV5-1	once	-	TRBJ1-5	CASSLAGQSNQPQHF	TGCGCCAGCAGCTTGGCCGGACAGAGCAATCAGCCCCAGCATTTT
TRBV7-2	-	TRBD2	TRBJ2-1	CASSLGASGYNEQFF	TGTGCCAGCAGCTTAGGGGCTAGCGGGTACAATGAGCAGTTCTTC
TRBV5-1	-	TRBD1	TRBJ2-6	CATSQVTGGSGANVLTF	TGCGCCACATCACAAGTGACAGGGGGCTCTGGGGCCAACGTCCTGACTTTC
TRBV19	-	-	TRBJ2-1	CASSRGFGSGSNEQFF	TGTGCCAGTAGTAGGGGTTTTGGTTCGGGTAGCAATGAGCAGTTCTTC
TRBV7-9	-	-	TRBJ2-7	CASSPLGGSTYEQYF	TGTGCCAGCAGCCCCCTTGGAGGGAGCACGTACGAGCAGTACTTC
TRBV4-1	-	-	TRBJ2-1	CASSQETEPSSYNEQFF	TGCGCCAGCAGCCAAGAAACGGAACCGAGCTCCTACAATGAGCAGTTCTTC